Below, 24 T cell receptor beta chains from the same sample are listed, as sequenced in a study of cytomegalovirus exposure and HLA in healthy donors. PCR used 60 Vbeta primers and 13 Jbeta primers. Produced via immunoSEQ multiplex PCR; TCRdb's table is partial and in-frame only. Of approximately 110,000 clones in the sample, 69% are singletons; the top ten hold about 5.7%. Sequenced sample: PBMCs. The receptors originated from an older woman in good health and CMV-seropositive.

Only a few counts were recorded for this clone. This sequence joins TRBV4-3 and TRBJ1-2, with a possible D match to TRBD1 (5 bases). The CDR3 extends over 15 amino acids. Trimming took off 0 bases at V and 7 bases at J, with 15 bases between the two ends. The V gene's germline CDR1 is LGHNA and CDR2 YSLEER. The CDR3 spells CASSQDTGSRGGYTF. The CDR3, as DNA: TGCGCCAGCAGCCAAGATACAGGTTCAAGGGGTGGCTACACCTTC.

The rearrangement links TRBV6-4 to TRBJ2-1; D perhaps matches TRBD1 (6 bases). CDR3 length: 16 amino acids. The V and J ends lost 0 bases and 0 bases respectively, with 9 bases between them. CDR1 and CDR2 from the germline V gene are MRHNA and SNTAGT. The DNA for the CDR3 is TGTGCCAGCAGTGACTCAGGCAGGGGCTCCTACAATGAGCAGTTCTTC. It yields the protein CASSDSGRGSYNEQFF.

The CDR3 sequence: CASTRQALFAYEQYF. The DNA for the CDR3 is TGTGCCAGCACAAGACAGGCTCTTTTTGCCTACGAGCAGTACTTC. This rearrangement joins TRBV7-9 to TRBJ2-7; D possibly corresponds to TRBD1 (6 bases). Germline values: CDR1 SEHNR, CDR2 FQNEAQ (reference sequence). This CDR3 spans 15 amino acids. Trimming removed 7 bases at V and 2 bases at J, with 18 bases between.

This clone was counted a few times. The gene calls are TRBV19 and TRBJ2-3, with D maybe TRBD2 (6 bases). Trimming cost V 1 base and J 2 bases, with 10 bases left between them. CDR1 is LNHDA and CDR2 is SQIVND in the germline V gene (reference sequence). The length of the CDR3 is 15 residues. The CDR3 is CASSIGDSSTDTQYF. DNA of the CDR3: TGTGCCAGTAGTATAGGGGACTCCTCCACAGATACGCAGTATTTT.

The V and J genes are TRBV7-3 and TRBJ1-1; TRBD1 aligns across 9 bases. The CDR3 sequence is 14 residues long. Germline loops: CDR1 SGHTA, CDR2 FQGTGA. V lost 6 bases to trimming and J lost 3 bases; unmatched junction nucleotides: 5. The CDR3 nucleotides read TGTGCCAGCAGTGAGGGACAGGGCTACACTGAAGCTTTCTTT. Protein sequence: CASSEGQGYTEAFF.

This clone was counted once. The gene calls are TRBV6-5 and TRBJ1-1; tentative D call: TRBD1 (6 bases). V was clipped by 5 bases and J by 1 base, with 8 bases between them. Germline lookup yields CDR1 MNHEY and CDR2 SVGAGI. The CDR3 is 13 residues long. In nucleotides, the CDR3 is TGTGCCAGCAGTCCGACAGGGAACACTGAAGCTTTCTTT. Translation gives CASSPTGNTEAFF.

This chain joins TRBV30 and TRBJ1-2, with D unclear. Germline V gives CDR1 GTSNPN, CDR2 SVGIG (reference sequence). The germline V and J ends were trimmed by 3 bases and 8 bases, with 10 bases remaining between them. The CDR3 covers 11 residues. CDR3: CAWSQTGGYTF. Written as DNA, the CDR3 is TGTGCCTGGAGCCAGACTGGGGGCTACACCTTC.

By proportion, this clone is medium-sized (0.01 to 0.1%). The chain uses TRBV19 and TRBJ1-1; 7 bases are shared with TRBD1. This CDR3 is 14 amino acids long. Trimming took 6 bases from V and 2 from J; bases not matched to a gene: 6. Germline CDR1 LNHDA, CDR2 SQIVND (reference sequence). The CDR3 protein is CASSWGQLNTEAFF. The DNA for the CDR3 is TGTGCCAGTAGCTGGGGACAGCTTAACACTGAAGCTTTCTTT. Full variable domain (missing parts from reference TRBV19 and TRBJ1-1): DGGITQSPKYLFRKEGQNVTLSCEQNLNHDAMYWYRQDPGQGLRLIYYSQIVNDFQKGDIAEGYSVSREKKESFPLTVTSAQKNPTAFYLCASSWGQLNTEAFFGQGTRLTVV.

This chain connects TRBV5-1 to TRBJ2-7; 10 nucleotides agree with TRBD2. The germline gives CDR1 SGHRS, CDR2 YFSETQ. After removal of 0 bases from V and 5 bases from J, the junction contained 14 bases not matched to a gene. This CDR3 comprises 18 residues. CDR3: CASSLVRLGAGGIDEQYF. The CDR3 DNA sequence: TGCGCCAGCAGCTTGGTCCGACTGGGAGCGGGGGGGATCGACGAGCAGTACTTC.

The chain recombines TRBV30 with TRBJ1-6, with a weak D call TRBD1 (5 bases). The germline CDR1 and CDR2 sequences are GTSNPN and SVGIG (reference sequence). The CDR3 has 14 residues. Trimming pared 1 base from V and 8 bases from J, leaving 12 bases between. The CDR3 region has the DNA TGTGCCTGGAGTGGGCCAGGGCAGGATTCACCCCTCCACTTT. Translating gives CAWSGPGQDSPLHF.

V is TRBV9 and J is TRBJ2-1; 9 bases map to TRBD2. The CDR3 totals 14 residues. Germline lookup yields CDR1 SGDLS and CDR2 YYNGEE. With V trimmed by 7 bases and J by 3 bases, 5 bases remained unmatched. The CDR3 nucleotides are TGTGCCAGCGGTAAGCGGGGGGACTACAATGAGCAGTTCTTC. Its protein is CASGKRGDYNEQFF.

The V and J genes are TRBV7-9 and TRBJ1-1, with D possibly TRBD1 on 6 matching bases. Germline lookup yields CDR1 SEHNR and CDR2 FQNEAQ (reference sequence). Trimming removed 6 bases at V and 0 bases at J, with 8 bases between. CDR3 size: 13 residues. The CDR3 sequence is CASSWGLNTEAFF. CDR3 nucleotides: TGTGCCAGCAGTTGGGGGCTGAACACTGAAGCTTTCTTT.

This chain connects TRBV19 to TRBJ2-5; TRBD1 is a possible D gene (5 bases). V lost 3 bases, J lost 5 bases, and 13 bases lay in between. The germline gives CDR1 LNHDA, CDR2 SQIVND (reference sequence). The CDR3 sequence is 14 residues long. The CDR3 loop reads CASSIQGGRETQYF. DNA for the CDR3: TGTGCCAGTAGTATTCAGGGCGGTAGGGAGACCCAGTACTTC. Variable domain in full (rest from reference TRBV19 and TRBJ2-5): DGGITQSPKYLFRKEGQNVTLSCEQNLNHDAMYWYRQDPGQGLRLIYYSQIVNDFQKGDIAEGYSVSREKKESFPLTVTSAQKNPTAFYLCASSIQGGRETQYFGPGTRLLVL.

This clone was observed a single time. CDR3 loop: CAWTRSGTGGNSPLHF. The CDR3 nucleotides are TGTGCCTGGACCCGATCCGGGACAGGGGGTAATTCACCCCTCCACTTT. The V gene is TRBV30, the J gene TRBJ1-6; TRBD1 matches 11 bases. The germline gives CDR1 GTSNPN, CDR2 SVGIG (reference sequence). V shed 4 bases, J shed 6 bases, and the junction held 8 bases outside the gene matches. The CDR3 runs to 16 residues.

This clone turned up a few times. This chain links TRBV6-6 with TRBJ1-3, with 7 bases that match TRBD1. Germline CDR1 reads MNHNY; CDR2 reads SVGAGI (reference sequence). This CDR3 region has 14 residues. V lost 5 bases to trimming and J lost 2 bases; unmatched junction nucleotides: 3. DNA for the CDR3: TGTGCCAGCAGTGATCAGGGGGCTGGAAACACCATATATTTT. It codes for CASSDQGAGNTIYF.

The V and J genes are TRBV13 and TRBJ1-2, with D perhaps matching TRBD1 (6 bases). Germline CDR1 and CDR2: PRHDT and FYEKMQ (reference sequence). V was shortened by 5 bases and J by 13 bases, with 17 bases between the two germline ends. The CDR3 has 12 residues. CDR3 coding DNA: TGTGCCAGCAGCCTACGGGGGGGGCTTTCCACCTTC. Its translation: CASSLRGGLSTF.

V is TRBV14 and J is TRBJ2-7, with D tentatively TRBD1 (5 bases). V shed 4 bases and J shed 6 bases, with 13 bases lying between them. There are 13 residues in the CDR3. The germline V gene encodes CDR1 SGHDN and CDR2 FVKESK. CDR3 residues: CASSRTQTGEQYF. CDR3 in DNA: TGTGCCAGCAGCCGGACACAAACGGGCGAGCAGTACTTC. Combining the CDR3 with reference TRBV14 and TRBJ2-7 gives the whole variable domain EAGVTQFPSHSVIEKGQTVTLRCDPISGHDNLYWYRRVMGKEIKFLLHFVKESKQDESGMPNNRFLAERTGGTYSTLKVQPAELEDSGVYFCASSRTQTGEQYFGPGTRLTVT.

The V call is TRBV5-1, the J call TRBJ2-1, with 7 nucleotides matching TRBD1. The germline gives CDR1 SGHRS, CDR2 YFSETQ. The CDR3 extends over 17 amino acids. Trimming removed 2 bases from V and 0 bases from J; junction bases left unmatched: 8. As DNA, the CDR3 is TGCGCCAGCAGCTTACAAGCGACAGGGCGCTCCTACAATGAGCAGTTCTTC. Amino acids: CASSLQATGRSYNEQFF.

The rearrangement joins TRBV7-2 to TRBJ1-2; D unresolved. The CDR3 contains 13 residues. CDR1 and CDR2 (germline): SGHTA, FQGNSA. Trimming took 1 base from V and 4 from J, leaving 7 bases between them. The CDR3 protein is CASSLDGSYGYTF. The CDR3 nucleotides read TGTGCCAGCAGCTTAGATGGCAGCTATGGCTACACCTTC.

V and J are TRBV29-1 and TRBJ1-4, with a possible D match to TRBD1 (5 bases). This CDR3 is built from 16 residues. The germline V and J ends were trimmed by 0 bases and 8 bases, with 19 bases remaining between them. Germline loops: CDR1 SQVTM, CDR2 ANQGSEA. CDR3 sequence reads: CSVEESEGAGGEKLFF. The CDR3 nucleotides read TGCAGCGTTGAAGAATCAGAAGGGGCCGGGGGGGAAAAACTGTTTTTT.

With respect to this clone: Other DNA sequences in this sample translate to the same CDR3. The chain uses TRBV4-2 and TRBJ1-3, with no clear D. Germline V CDR1 and CDR2: LGHNA, YNFKEQ. The V end was cut by 0 bases, the J end by 0 bases, with 6 bases between. This CDR3 contains 15 residues. CDR3 loop: CASSQDRGSGNTIYF. The CDR3 coding sequence is TGTGCCAGCAGCCAAGATCGGGGCTCTGGAAACACCATATATTTT.

The chain uses TRBV5-6 and TRBJ1-1, with D possibly being TRBD1 (5 bases). V was cut by 5 bases and J by 0 bases, with 11 bases left in between. The CDR3 length is 14 residues. Germline V lookup: CDR1 SGHDT, CDR2 YYEEEE. The CDR3: CASRNGQLNTEAFF. The CDR3 DNA sequence: TGTGCCAGCAGAAATGGACAACTGAACACTGAAGCTTTCTTT.

The V call is TRBV9, the J call TRBJ2-7; maybe TRBD2 (6 bases). Trimming shortened V by 4 bases and J by 6 bases, and 17 bases separated the two germline ends. The CDR3 consists of 14 residues. Germline V CDR1 and CDR2: SGDLS, YYNGEE. CDR3 sequence reads: CASSPRLVIFEQYF. The CDR3 DNA sequence: TGTGCCAGCAGCCCCAGACTAGTGATCTTCGAGCAGTACTTC.

This clone was detected once. The chain carries TRBV5-1 and TRBJ2-7; 9 bases agree with TRBD1. Germline V gene lookup returns CDR1 SGHRS and CDR2 YFSETQ. V shed 4 bases, J shed 0 bases, and the junction held 2 bases outside the gene matches. This CDR3 has 14 amino acids. The CDR3: CASSGTGISYEQYF. CDR3 nucleotide sequence: TGCGCCAGCAGCGGGACAGGGATCTCCTACGAGCAGTACTTC.